The T cell receptor (beta chain) under discussion was sequenced for a study of OX40 agonist ivuxolimab in advanced cancers. The CDR3 sequence is 15 residues long. Germline-derived CDR1 and CDR2 are SNHLY and FYNNEI. V dropped 1 base and J dropped 6 bases, with 10 bases sitting between them. Here immunoSEQ multiplex PCR was the method, and the copy in TCRdb shows in-frame clones only, minus some. The table includes approximately 74,000 clones, roughly 85% detected once. The origin of this receptor is an adult with an advanced solid tumor such as melanoma, head and neck, liver or kidney cancer. Sequencing was performed on CD4+ or CD8+ T cells sorted from blood, taken in a trial of the OX40 agonist ivuxolimab. The chain carries TRBV2 and TRBJ1-6; D gene ambiguous. The CDR3 sequence: CASSEVAVPNSPLHF. CDR3 sequence (DNA): TGTGCCAGCAGTGAAGTGGCAGTTCCTAATTCACCCCTCCACTTT.